Below, 32 T cell receptor beta chains from the same sample are listed, as sequenced in a study of vaccination effects on CD4 cells after COVID-19. These TCRs' antigens remain unknown. Before sequencing took place, the ViraFEST assay used viral peptide pools to expand antigen-specific CD4+ T cells. Culture proceeded for nine to ten days, and CD4+ T cells were then isolated. Subjects were given two BNT162b2 or mRNA-1273 vaccine doses. Method: immunoSEQ multiplex PCR; TCRdb's copy keeps in-frame clones and lacks some. The sample consists of about 59,000 clones, 60% to 80% of them appearing once. The starting material was CD4+ T cells from PBMCs cultured with HCoV-OC43 spike peptides, obtained after COVID-19 vaccination. Subset indicated: HCoV-OC43 spike overlapping peptide pool stimulation. The source of these receptors is a human donor who received a COVID-19 vaccine.

This sequence joins TRBV4-1 and TRBJ1-2; D may be TRBD1 (6 bases). The CDR3 covers 15 residues. Trimming shortened V by 0 bases and J by 2 bases, and 10 bases separated the two germline ends. CDR1 MGHRA and CDR2 YSYEKL come from the germline V gene. CDR3 sequence reads: CASSQDSQGNYGYTF. CDR3 DNA: TGCGCCAGCAGCCAAGATTCACAGGGAAACTATGGCTACACCTTC.

The rearrangement links TRBV5-6 to TRBJ2-1; tentatively, D is TRBD1 (6 bases). Germline lookup yields CDR1 SGHDT and CDR2 YYEEEE. The CDR3 length is 18 residues. Trimming took off 3 bases at V and 7 bases at J, with 26 bases between the two ends. As DNA, the CDR3 is TGTGCCAGCAGCTCCGGAATTATCACAGGGTCGTCTCGGAATGAGCAGTTCTTC. This encodes CASSSGIITGSSRNEQFF.

The genes are TRBV30 and TRBJ1-4; D possibly corresponds to TRBD1 (6 bases). Germline V gene data show CDR1 as GTSNPN and CDR2 as SVGIG (reference sequence). The CDR3 covers 13 residues. V lost 1 base and J lost 8, with 11 bases in between. CDR3 sequence: CAWSANREEKLFF. The CDR3 DNA sequence: TGTGCCTGGAGTGCTAACAGGGAGGAAAAACTGTTTTTT.

The rearrangement joins TRBV6-5 to TRBJ1-3, with a weak D call TRBD1 (6 bases). Germline V CDR1 and CDR2: MNHEY, SVGAGI. The CDR3 sequence is 15 residues long. V dropped 6 bases and J dropped 0 bases, with 12 bases sitting between them. CDR3 in amino acids: CASRTTGPSGNTIYF. CDR3 nucleotides: TGTGCCAGCAGGACCACAGGGCCCTCTGGAAACACCATATATTTT.

The rearrangement joins TRBV5-1 to TRBJ1-4, with D possibly TRBD1 on 5 matching bases. The CDR3 has 15 amino acids. Trimming took off 2 bases at V and 5 bases at J, with 13 bases between the two ends. Germline lookup yields CDR1 SGHRS and CDR2 YFSETQ. This CDR3 is CASSLADSVNEKLFF. Here the CDR3 DNA reads TGCGCCAGCAGCTTAGCCGACAGCGTAAATGAAAAACTGTTTTTT.

This chain links TRBV19 with TRBJ1-2; tentative D call: TRBD1 (6 bases). CDR3 length: 12 amino acids. Trimming took off 3 bases at V and 5 bases at J, with 7 bases between the two ends. Germline V gene lookup returns CDR1 LNHDA and CDR2 SQIVND (reference sequence). Here the CDR3 reads CASSMTGYGYTF. The CDR3 region has the DNA TGTGCCAGTAGTATGACAGGTTATGGCTACACCTTC.

V and J are TRBV5-4 and TRBJ2-3; the match to TRBD1 covers 9 bases. The CDR3 is 15 residues long. Trimming at V came to 5 bases and at J to 5 bases, leaving 9 bases not matched to a gene. Germline V gene data show CDR1 as SGHNT and CDR2 as YYREEE (reference sequence). The CDR3 here is CASRPGTGMGDTQYF. In DNA form, the CDR3 reads TGTGCCAGCAGACCCGGGACAGGGATGGGAGATACGCAGTATTTT.

CDR3 residues: CASSKGGGGMRNQPQHF. The CDR3, as DNA: TGTGCCAGCAGCAAAGGTGGGGGGGGCATGAGGAATCAGCCCCAGCATTTT. The rearrangement uses TRBV21-1 and TRBJ1-5. TRBV21-1 is a listed pseudogene. The CDR3 loop spans 17 amino acids.

This sequence joins TRBV5-1 and TRBJ2-7; 10 bases agree with TRBD1. The CDR3 has 14 residues. V lost 4 bases, J lost 9 bases, and 10 bases stayed unmatched. Germline CDR1 is SGHRS and CDR2 is YFSETQ. CDR3 region: CASSPGTGERAQYV. The CDR3 nucleotides are TGCGCCAGCAGCCCTGGGACAGGGGAACGGGCGCAGTACGTC.

This clone came up a few times. The chain uses TRBV9 and TRBJ1-6; D is ambiguous. The CDR3 is made up of 17 amino acids. V shed 4 bases and J shed 2 bases, with 16 bases lying between them. Germline values: CDR1 SGDLS, CDR2 YYNGEE. This CDR3 is CASSPPKRGPYNSPLHF. The CDR3 nucleotides are TGTGCCAGCAGCCCACCCAAACGGGGTCCCTATAATTCACCCCTCCACTTT. Looking up the rest from reference TRBV9 and TRBJ1-6 gives the full variable domain: DSGVTQTPKHLITATGQRVTLRCSPRSGDLSVYWYQQSLDQGLQFLIQYYNGEERAKGNILERFSAQQFPDLHSELNLSSLELGDSALYFCASSPPKRGPYNSPLHFGNGTRLTVT.

The rearrangement links TRBV9 to TRBJ2-3; 11 positions match TRBD2. The V segment lost 0 bases and the J segment 6 bases; nucleotides outside the gene matches: 9. This CDR3 comprises 17 residues. Germline V gene data show CDR1 as SGDLS and CDR2 as YYNGEE. In DNA, the CDR3 is TGTGCCAGCAGCGTAGGAGGGCTAGCGGGGGGCCTCGATACGCAGTATTTT. Protein: CASSVGGLAGGLDTQYF.

Only a few counts were recorded for this clone. This sequence joins TRBV6-1 and TRBJ1-3, with TRBD1 identical over 8 bases. The germline V gene has CDR1 MNHNS and CDR2 SASEGT. V lost 5 bases and J lost 8; bases outside the gene matches: 8. This CDR3 region has 14 residues. CDR3 protein: CASSLATGADTIYF. The CDR3 DNA reads TGTGCCAGCAGTCTCGCGACAGGGGCCGACACCATATATTTT.

This clone was counted between two and nine times. This chain uses TRBV29-1 with TRBJ2-7; 16 bases are shared with TRBD2. Germline loops: CDR1 SQVTM, CDR2 ANQGSEA. The V segment lost 4 bases and the J segment 7 bases; nucleotides outside the gene matches: 10. The CDR3 length is 16 residues. For the CDR3, the DNA is TGCAGCGTTGCTGGGACTAGCGGGGGGGATGGGTTTGAGCAGTACGTC. It is translated as CSVAGTSGGDGFEQYV.

This sequence joins TRBV2 and TRBJ2-4, with 8 bases that match TRBD1. The trim removed 6 bases at V and 8 bases at J, leaving 0 bases unmatched. The V gene's germline CDR1 is SNHLY and CDR2 FYNNEI. The CDR3 extends over 11 amino acids. The CDR3 here is CASRDRDIQYF. The CDR3 DNA follows: TGTGCCAGCAGGGACAGGGACATTCAGTACTTC. The variable domain in full, with the rest retrieved from reference TRBV2 and TRBJ2-4, is EPEVTQTPSHQVTQMGQEVILRCVPISNHLYFYWYRQILGQKVEFLVSFYNNEISEKSEIFDDQFSVERPDGSNFTLKIRSTKLEDSAMYFCASRDRDIQYFGAGTRLSVL.

The chain employs TRBV2 and TRBJ2-5, with 8 bases matching TRBD1. The CDR3 consists of 15 residues. Germline-derived CDR1 and CDR2 are SNHLY and FYNNEI. The J segment lost 3 bases and the V segment lost 2 bases, leaving 5 bases of the junction unmatched. The CDR3 is CASSESRGPKETQYF. CDR3 sequence (DNA): TGTGCCAGCAGTGAAAGCAGGGGGCCAAAAGAGACCCAGTACTTC. Full variable domain (remainder filled in from reference TRBV2 and TRBJ2-5): EPEVTQTPSHQVTQMGQEVILRCVPISNHLYFYWYRQILGQKVEFLVSFYNNEISEKSEIFDDQFSVERPDGSNFTLKIRSTKLEDSAMYFCASSESRGPKETQYFGPGTRLLVL.

J is TRBJ2-5 and V is TRBV18; 10 bases are a match to TRBD2. Germline lookup yields CDR1 KGHSH and CDR2 LQKENI. The CDR3 has 15 residues. V shed 5 bases, J shed 2 bases, and the junction held 5 bases outside the gene matches. CDR3 sequence reads: CASSSPSGRQETQYF. CDR3 in DNA: TGTGCCAGCTCATCGCCTAGCGGGAGACAAGAGACCCAGTACTTC.

The rearrangement links TRBV14 to TRBJ1-2, with no clear D. This CDR3 contains 14 residues. Germline CDR1 reads SGHDN; CDR2 reads FVKESK. V lost 1 base and J lost 4, with 10 bases in between. As DNA, the CDR3 is TGTGCCAGCAGCCAAGTGAACAGCCTCTATGGCTACACCTTC. Translating it yields CASSQVNSLYGYTF.

J is TRBJ2-6 and V is TRBV5-6, with D unresolved. Trimming stripped 2 bases from V and 1 base from J, with 10 bases between. CDR1 is SGHDT, CDR2 YYEEEE, per germline. The CDR3 extends over 16 amino acids. CDR3 protein: CASSLYGLSGANVLTF. The DNA for the CDR3 is TGTGCCAGCAGCTTATATGGCCTATCTGGGGCCAACGTCCTGACTTTC.

This clone was seen more than once but under ten times. The rearrangement links TRBV4-1 to TRBJ1-1, with D unclear. Germline V gene data show CDR1 as MGHRA and CDR2 as YSYEKL. This CDR3 is built from 16 residues. The ends were cut back, 4 bases at V and 3 bases at J, with 18 bases in the middle. CDR3 sequence: CASSRTPSLGHTEAFF. CDR3 nucleotide sequence: TGCGCCAGCAGCCGTACGCCCTCCCTAGGGCACACTGAAGCTTTCTTT.

This clone appeared once. The J gene is TRBJ2-5, the V gene TRBV3-1 (or the pseudogene TRBV3-2), with 7 bases fitting TRBD1. The V and J ends lost 4 bases and 2 bases, in that order; junction bases with no gene match: 4. The CDR3 consists of 14 residues. Germline assignment: CDR1 LGHDT and CDR2 YNNKEL (reference sequence). CDR3 loop: CASSPVRGQETQYF. The CDR3, as DNA: TGTGCCAGCAGCCCCGTCAGGGGGCAAGAGACCCAGTACTTC.

The V gene is TRBV6-5, the J gene TRBJ1-4; D is ambiguous. Trimming took off 6 bases at V and 8 bases at J, with 19 bases between the two ends. CDR1 is MNHEY and CDR2 is SVGAGI in the germline V gene. CDR3 length equals 15 residues. CDR3 sequence reads: CASRERLRKWEKLFF. In DNA form, the CDR3 reads TGTGCCAGCAGGGAGCGATTGAGGAAGTGGGAAAAACTGTTTTTT.

J is TRBJ2-3 and V is TRBV19, with a weak D call TRBD1 (5 bases). The CDR3 sequence is 16 residues long. The V end lost 0 bases, the J end lost 3 bases, and 13 bases lay between the germline ends. Germline loops: CDR1 LNHDA, CDR2 SQIVND (reference sequence). In nucleotides, the CDR3 is TGTGCCAGTAGTATAGATTCCCGACAGCGTACAGATACGCAGTATTTT. Translated: CASSIDSRQRTDTQYF.

The chain employs TRBV29-1 and TRBJ1-1, with unresolved D. Germline loops: CDR1 SQVTM, CDR2 ANQGSEA. This CDR3 has 12 amino acids. Trimming shortened V by 4 bases and J by 0 bases, and 6 bases separated the two germline ends. CDR3 in amino acids: CSVGPLNTEAFF. CDR3 DNA: TGCAGCGTTGGGCCACTGAACACTGAAGCTTTCTTT.

The rearrangement joins TRBV6-6 to TRBJ2-5; possible D gene TRBD2, 7 bases. Trimming cost V 7 bases and J 5 bases, with 14 bases left between them. The germline V gene has CDR1 MNHNY and CDR2 SVGAGI (reference sequence). The CDR3 is 13 residues long. This CDR3 is CASKGGGLETQYF. For the CDR3, the DNA is TGTGCCAGCAAGGGGGGGGGCTTGGAGACCCAGTACTTC.

The gene calls are TRBV28 and TRBJ2-6; perhaps D is TRBD1 or TRBD2 (5 bases each). The V end lost 6 bases, the J end lost 0 bases, and 21 bases lay between the germline ends. Germline loops: CDR1 MDHEN, CDR2 SYDVKM. The CDR3 is 19 residues long. This CDR3 reads CASRPRRGQGNSGANVLTF. CDR3 bases: TGTGCCAGCAGGCCGCGTAGAGGGCAGGGAAACTCTGGGGCCAACGTCCTGACTTTC. Full variable domain (missing parts from reference TRBV28 and TRBJ2-6): DVKVTQSSRYLVKRTGEKVFLECVQDMDHENMFWYRQDPGLGLRLIYFSYDVKMKEKGDIPEGYSVSREKKERFSLILESASTNQTSMYLCASRPRRGQGNSGANVLTFGAGSRLTVL.

The V and J genes are TRBV24-1 and TRBJ1-2; 7 bases align to TRBD1. Trimming removed 5 bases from V and 6 bases from J; junction bases left unmatched: 8. The CDR3 sequence is 14 residues long. Germline CDR1 KGHDR, CDR2 SFDVKD. CDR3 nucleotide sequence: TGTGCCACCAGTGGGGGGACAGAAGGGAATGGCTACACCTTC. As protein: CATSGGTEGNGYTF.

The chain joins TRBV7-9 to TRBJ1-4; D is perhaps TRBD1 (6 bases). V was cut by 5 bases and J by 0 bases, with 22 bases left in between. The CDR3 contains 19 residues. CDR1 is SEHNR and CDR2 is FQNEAQ in the germline V gene (reference sequence). The CDR3 nucleotides read TGTGCCAGCAGCCCTAGACGACAGGCCTGGGGAGCAACTAATGAAAAACTGTTTTTT. It specifies CASSPRRQAWGATNEKLFF.

This chain links TRBV29-1 with TRBJ2-5, with a weak D call TRBD1 (6 bases). The length of the CDR3 is 13 residues. The ends were cut back, 4 bases at V and 1 base at J, with 10 bases in the middle. Looked up from germline, CDR1 is SQVTM and CDR2 is ANQGSEA. In DNA, the CDR3 is TGCAGCGTTGGTGGGGGCGTCCAAGAGACCCAGTACTTC. It codes for CSVGGGVQETQYF. Drawing the rest from reference TRBV29-1 and TRBJ2-5, the complete variable domain is SAVISQKPSRDICQRGTSLTIQCQVDSQVTMMFWYRQQPGQSLTLIATANQGSEATYESGFVIDKFPISRPNLTFSTLTVSNMSPEDSSIYLCSVGGGVQETQYFGPGTRLLVL.

V gene TRBV19 combines with J gene TRBJ1-3; D gene unclear. Germline V gene data show CDR1 as LNHDA and CDR2 as SQIVND (reference sequence). The CDR3 sequence is 14 residues long. V was clipped by 3 bases and J by 0 bases, with 6 bases between them. The CDR3 sequence: CASSISSSGNTIYF. For the CDR3, the DNA is TGTGCCAGTAGTATTTCAAGCTCTGGAAACACCATATATTTT.

V is TRBV7-2 and J is TRBJ2-5; 7 bases agree with TRBD2. Germline CDR1 reads SGHTA; CDR2 reads FQGNSA. This CDR3 comprises 13 residues. Unmatched junction bases numbered 1, after V lost 1 base and J lost 5 bases. CDR3 region: CASSLVGGETQYF. CDR3 sequence (DNA): TGTGCCAGCAGCTTAGTCGGGGGGGAGACCCAGTACTTC.

About this clone: Different DNA sequences within this sample yield the same CDR3. This chain connects TRBV18 to TRBJ2-5; D is undetermined. The V and J ends lost 4 bases and 2 bases respectively, with 2 bases between them. The CDR3 consists of 11 residues. Germline V lookup: CDR1 KGHSH, CDR2 LQKENI. This CDR3 is CASSRQETQYF. In DNA, the CDR3 is TGTGCCAGCTCACGTCAAGAGACCCAGTACTTC.

In this sample, this clone turned up a few times. V usage is TRBV7-3 and J usage is TRBJ1-2, with D hard to call. This CDR3 has 14 residues. The V end lost 5 bases, the J end lost 3 bases, and 13 bases lay between the germline ends. Germline values: CDR1 SGHTA, CDR2 FQGTGA. The CDR3 region is CASSPLAGDYGYTF. CDR3 sequence (DNA): TGTGCCAGCAGCCCCCTCGCCGGTGACTATGGCTACACCTTC.